This is a list of T cell receptor beta chains from one sample in a study of T cells in Graves' hyperthyroidism and ophthalmopathy. In TCRdb, the multiplex PCR reads were re-called with MiXCR into one record per CDR3 protein. Here the sample spans some 350,000 distinct CDR3 sequences, around 25% being singletons. Sequenced input: blood. These receptors were taken from a man aged 45-65 years with Graves' hyperthyroidism. The conserved cysteine and the conserved F or W are not part of the CDR3 here. Not every row has a clone size; where given, it reads once, few, many or a size class.

clone_size	v_call	cdr3_aa
few	TRBV11-3	ASSLETNSYEQY
few	TRBV7-9	ASRSKGSEETQY
.	TRBV7-3	ASSLSSGRRDTQY
.	TRBV27	ASSLKPQIGFTYNSPLH
.	TRBV7-2	ASSLEAPNVLT
.	TRBV30	AWSVVWDNEAS
.	TRBV5-1	ASSRVPPTSTDTQY
many	TRBV11-2	ASSPEGLAVVTDTQY
many	TRBV20-1	SADPGLEGTDTQY
many	TRBV20-1	SAQLAGEGWEQF
.	TRBV4-1	ASSQDQAWQGFNYEQY
many	TRBV28	ASSLLQETQY
.	TRBV20-1	SALRREAWMNEQF
.	TRBV11-2	ASSLAGAGELF
.	TRBV27	ASSLSISEQY
.	TRBV20-1	SATSLGGDGYT
.	TRBV11-3	ASSLSVRQVAF
.	TRBV20-1	SAQGWGTEAF
.	TRBV6-1	ASSEGDTIRNEQY
many	TRBV12-3/TRBV12-4	ASSRGPTNEKLF
many	TRBV3-1	ASSQEARSSYEQY
.	TRBV6-5	ASSSGRTGVSTEAF
few	TRBV28	ASSPTVLKTQY
.	TRBV6-1	ASRKPGQGNGYT
.	TRBV6-2/TRBV6-3	ASSYTVLAGDYEQY
few	TRBV18	ASSSGLYTGELF
many	TRBV28	ASSSYKVLSDTQY
.	TRBV4-2	ASSQAGTGNTGELF
.	TRBV2	ASRDLTYEQY
.	TRBV3-1	ASSQAQGYTEAF
many	TRBV5-1	ASSVVDRANSPLH
few	TRBV3-1	ASSPKRESDTQY
few	TRBV29-1	SVSGITGANVLT
many	TRBV28	ASSPGQGAWQETQY
.	TRBV29-1	GVEGVPGTASTDTQY
.	TRBV7-6	ASSPRLAGDSEQF
few	TRBV19	ASSRGPRHEQY
few	TRBV29-1	SVEGTRAYEQY
few	TRBV19	ASSIVHTGSAYEQY
many	TRBV27	ASRPNSRGRASTDTQY
many	TRBV28	ASSPGNYGYT
few	TRBV29-1	SAVGQGYETQY